The 7 T cell receptor beta chains in this list originate from one sample, sequenced in a study of cytomegalovirus exposure and HLA in healthy donors. Repertoires were generated with immunoSEQ multiplex PCR, while TCRdb's copy carries only in-frame clones and drops some. This repertoire shows about 180,000 clones, 86% found once; its top ten account for 2% to 3%. The source material was PBMCs. The receptors derive from a man younger than 30 in good health and CMV-seropositive.

This clone showed up just once. This chain uses TRBV4-1 with TRBJ2-2; TRBD2 agrees at 7 bases. The V gene end was trimmed by 4 bases and the J gene end by 1 base; junction bases not matched to a gene: 6. The CDR3 has 16 residues. The germline CDR1 and CDR2 sequences are MGHRA and YSYEKL. The CDR3 reads CASSRRASGNTGELFF. CDR3 sequence (DNA): TGCGCCAGCAGCCGGCGGGCTAGCGGGAACACCGGGGAGCTGTTTTTT.

The rearrangement links TRBV7-2 to TRBJ2-1; tentatively, D is TRBD1 (5 bases). The germline V gene encodes CDR1 SGHTA and CDR2 FQGNSA. V lost 5 bases, J lost 8 bases, and 7 bases lay in between. This CDR3 is 11 amino acids long. CDR3 residues: CASSPQDEQFF. The CDR3 DNA is TGTGCCAGCAGCCCACAGGATGAGCAGTTCTTC.

The chain has TRBV15 and TRBJ2-4; D possibly corresponds to TRBD1 (6 bases). The germline V gene has CDR1 LNHNV and CDR2 YYDKDF (reference sequence). Trimming removed 5 bases from V and 4 bases from J, with 15 bases in between. The CDR3 extends over 15 amino acids. For the CDR3, the DNA is TGTGCCACCAGCCTATACAGGGAGTTTAAAAACATTCAGTACTTC. Translated: CATSLYREFKNIQYF. The full variable domain, its missing parts supplied by reference TRBV15 and TRBJ2-4, is DAMVIQNPRYQVTQFGKPVTLSCSQTLNHNVMYWYQQKSSQAPKLLFHYYDKDFNNEADTPDNFQSRRPNTSFCFLDIRSPGLGDTAMYLCATSLYREFKNIQYFGAGTRLSVL.

V usage is TRBV27 and J usage is TRBJ1-4; D is possibly TRBD1 (5 bases). Per germline, CDR1 MNHEY and CDR2 SMNVEV (reference sequence). V was shortened by 5 bases and J by 5 bases, with 21 bases between the two germline ends. There are 17 residues in the CDR3. CDR3 sequence (DNA): TGTGCCAGCAGTCATCGCGGTGACAGACGAAACAATGAAAAACTGTTTTTT. Its protein is CASSHRGDRRNNEKLFF.

CDR3: CASSSGQGRGYTF. CDR3 nucleotide sequence: TGTGCCAGCAGCTCGGGACAGGGCAGGGGCTACACCTTC. The chain links TRBV5-6 to TRBJ1-2; 9 bases fit TRBD1. Germline V CDR1 and CDR2: SGHDT, YYEEEE. This CDR3 comprises 13 residues. Unmatched junction bases numbered 5, after V lost 3 bases and J lost 8 bases.

The J gene is TRBJ2-7, the V gene TRBV11-2, with TRBD2 identical over 7 bases. Germline V gene data show CDR1 as SGHAT and CDR2 as FQNNGV. CDR3 length equals 16 residues. Germline trimming cut 2 bases from V and 2 bases from J; bases unmatched to any gene: 9. The CDR3 sequence: CASSLYGGRSPYEQYF. The CDR3 DNA reads as TGTGCCAGCAGCTTATACGGGGGGAGGTCTCCCTACGAGCAGTACTTC.

This clone was seen a handful of times. V usage is TRBV14 and J usage is TRBJ1-2; TRBD1 matches at 7 bases. Germline V CDR1 and CDR2: SGHDN, FVKESK. With 5 bases clipped from V and 11 bases from J, the junction kept 11 bases outside the gene matches. This CDR3 region has 13 residues. The CDR3 DNA is TGTGCCAGCAGCTCACGACAGGGTAACGGGTACACCTTC. It codes for CASSSRQGNGYTF.